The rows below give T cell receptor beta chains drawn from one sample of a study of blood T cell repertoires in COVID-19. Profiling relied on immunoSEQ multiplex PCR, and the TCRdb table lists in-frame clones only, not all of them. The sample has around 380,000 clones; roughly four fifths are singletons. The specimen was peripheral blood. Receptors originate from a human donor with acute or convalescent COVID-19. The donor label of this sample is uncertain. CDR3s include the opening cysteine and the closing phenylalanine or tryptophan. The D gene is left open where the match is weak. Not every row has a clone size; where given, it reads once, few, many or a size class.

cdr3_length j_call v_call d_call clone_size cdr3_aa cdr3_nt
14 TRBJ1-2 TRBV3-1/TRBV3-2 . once CASSRADTNYGYTF TGTGCCAGCAGCCGGGCGGACACTAACTATGGCTACACCTTC
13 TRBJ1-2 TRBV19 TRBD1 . CASSPTGNYGYTF TGTGCCAGTAGCCCGACAGGGAACTATGGCTACACCTTC
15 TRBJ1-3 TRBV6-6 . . CASTPGTLRGNTIYF TGTGCCAGCACTCCGGGGACACTTCGCGGAAACACCATATATTTT
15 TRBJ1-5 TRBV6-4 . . CASSPYGTGNQPQHF TGTGCCAGCAGTCCTTATGGCACCGGCAATCAGCCCCAGCATTTT
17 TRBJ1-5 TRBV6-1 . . CASSDRTAAYSNQPQHF TGTGCCAGCAGTGACAGGACAGCCGCTTATAGCAATCAGCCCCAGCATTTT
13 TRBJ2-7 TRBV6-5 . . CASSYEAGVEQYF TGTGCCAGCAGTTACGAGGCAGGGGTCGAGCAGTACTTC
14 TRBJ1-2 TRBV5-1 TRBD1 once CASSRQGTAYGYTF TGCGCCAGCAGCCGACAAGGGACAGCCTATGGCTACACCTTC
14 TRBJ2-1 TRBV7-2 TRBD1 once CASSQQGWDNEQFF TGTGCCAGCAGTCAACAGGGGTGGGACAATGAGCAGTTCTTC
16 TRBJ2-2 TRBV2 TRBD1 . CASSQKSTGALGELFF TGTGCCAGCAGTCAAAAATCGACAGGGGCCCTTGGGGAGCTGTTTTTT
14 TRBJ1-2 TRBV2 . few CASSVRGGAGGYTF TGTGCCAGCAGTGTGCGGGGCGGCGCGGGTGGCTACACCTTC
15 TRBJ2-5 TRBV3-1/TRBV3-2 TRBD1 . CASSQNRGRQETQYF TGTGCCAGCAGCCAAAACAGGGGAAGGCAAGAGACCCAGTACTTC
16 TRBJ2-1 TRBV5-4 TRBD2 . CASSLGLAGRYNEQFF TGTGCCAGCAGCTTGGGACTAGCTGGGCGCTACAATGAGCAGTTCTTC
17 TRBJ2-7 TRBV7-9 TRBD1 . CASSSYARTGNTYEQYF TGTGCCAGCAGCTCCTACGCTAGGACAGGGAATACCTACGAGCAGTACTTC
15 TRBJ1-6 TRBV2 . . CASSENRQRNSPLHF TGTGCCAGCAGCGAGAATAGACAGAGGAATTCACCCCTCCACTTT
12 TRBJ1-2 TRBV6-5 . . CASIKNSYGYTF TGTGCCAGCATTAAGAACAGCTATGGCTACACCTTC
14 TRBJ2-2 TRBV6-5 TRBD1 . CASSRDRGTGELFF TGTGCCAGCAGTCGGGACAGGGGGACCGGGGAGCTGTTTTTT
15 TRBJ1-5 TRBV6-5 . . CASRARGAGNQPQHF TGTGCCAGCAGGGCACGGGGGGCTGGCAATCAGCCCCAGCATTTT
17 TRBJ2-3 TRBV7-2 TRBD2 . CASSSRLTSGGRDTQYF TGTGCCAGCAGCTCACGACTGACTAGCGGGGGGAGGGATACGCAGTATTTT
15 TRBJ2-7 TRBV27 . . CASSLMGGVSYEQYF TGTGCCAGCAGTTTAATGGGCGGGGTATCCTACGAGCAGTACTTC
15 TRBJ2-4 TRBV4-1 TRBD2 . CASSQDWGGVHIQYF TGCGCCAGCAGCCAAGATTGGGGAGGGGTGCACATTCAGTACTTC
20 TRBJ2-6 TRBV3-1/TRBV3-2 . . CASSQPRGQGSFSGANVLTF TGTGCCAGCAGCCAACCAAGGGGTCAGGGCAGCTTCTCTGGGGCCAACGTCCTGACTTTC
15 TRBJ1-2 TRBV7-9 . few CASSANVVANYGYTF TGTGCCAGCAGCGCAAACGTCGTAGCTAACTATGGCTACACCTTC
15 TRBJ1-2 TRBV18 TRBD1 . CASSRDGTGSRGYTF TGTGCCAGCTCGCGTGACGGGACAGGTAGTAGGGGCTACACCTTC
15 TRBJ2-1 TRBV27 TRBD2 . CASRAWTSKVHEQFF TGTGCCAGCAGGGCGTGGACTAGCAAGGTTCATGAGCAGTTCTTC
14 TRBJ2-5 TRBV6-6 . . CASVDRESLGTQYF TGTGCCAGCGTCGACCGGGAATCCCTGGGGACCCAGTACTTC
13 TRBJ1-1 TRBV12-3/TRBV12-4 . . CASSLSGYTEAFF TGTGCCAGCAGTTTGTCAGGGTACACTGAAGCTTTCTTT
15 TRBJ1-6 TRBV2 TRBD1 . CASNLQGARNSPLHF TGTGCCAGCAACCTCCAGGGGGCGCGGAATTCACCCCTCCACTTT
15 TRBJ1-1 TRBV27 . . CASSSRPGANTEAFF TGTGCCAGCAGTTCCCGGCCCGGAGCGAACACTGAAGCTTTCTTT
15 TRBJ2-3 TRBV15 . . CATSRDVAGTDTQYF TGTGCCACCAGCAGAGATGTTGCAGGCACAGATACGCAGTATTTT
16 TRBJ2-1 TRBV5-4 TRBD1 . CASSRQGASSYNEQFF TGTGCCAGCAGCAGACAGGGGGCGAGCTCCTACAATGAGCAGTTCTTC
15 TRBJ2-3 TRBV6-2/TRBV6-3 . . CASSYSGITSDTQYF TGTGCCAGCAGTTACTCGGGCATCACATCAGATACGCAGTATTTT
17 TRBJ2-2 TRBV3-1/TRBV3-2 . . CASSQDVGRLNTGELFF TGTGCCAGCAGCCAAGATGTGGGGAGGCTGAACACCGGGGAGCTGTTTTTT
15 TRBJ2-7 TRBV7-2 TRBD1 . CASSLRTGQGYEQYF TGTGCCAGCAGCTTGCGAACGGGACAGGGTTACGAGCAGTACTTC
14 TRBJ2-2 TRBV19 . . CASNKGSYTGELFF TGTGCCAGTAATAAGGGGTCGTACACCGGGGAGCTGTTTTTT
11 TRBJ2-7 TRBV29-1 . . CSVTYSYEQYF TGCAGCGTAACTTACAGCTACGAGCAGTACTTC
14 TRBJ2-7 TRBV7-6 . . CASSLAGKSYEQYF TGTGCCAGCAGCCTAGCCGGGAAATCCTACGAGCAGTACTTC
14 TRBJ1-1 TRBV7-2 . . CASAQVGGTTEAFF TGTGCCAGCGCCCAAGTGGGGGGGACCACTGAAGCTTTCTTT
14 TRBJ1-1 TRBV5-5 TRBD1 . CASSKQGVVAEAFF TGTGCCAGCAGTAAACAGGGGGTCGTGGCTGAAGCTTTCTTT
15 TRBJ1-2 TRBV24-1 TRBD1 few CATSAPGQGNYGYTF TGTGCCACCAGTGCCCCGGGACAGGGGAACTATGGCTACACCTTC
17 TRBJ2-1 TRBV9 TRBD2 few CASSVAEGTSGGFGQFF TGTGCCAGCAGCGTAGCGGAAGGGACTAGCGGGGGTTTTGGGCAGTTCTTC
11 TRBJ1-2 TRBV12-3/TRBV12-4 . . CAIGHNYGYTF TGTGCCATAGGACATAACTATGGCTACACCTTC
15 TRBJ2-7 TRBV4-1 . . CASSQVETVAYEQYF TGCGCCAGCAGCCAAGTGGAAACAGTCGCCTACGAGCAGTACTTC
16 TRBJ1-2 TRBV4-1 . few CASSQIQGGPNYGYTF TGCGCCAGCAGCCAAATTCAGGGCGGACCTAACTATGGCTACACCTTC
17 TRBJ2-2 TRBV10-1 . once CASSRFRDNPNTGELFF TGCGCCAGCAGTCGATTCCGGGACAACCCGAACACCGGGGAGCTGTTTTTT
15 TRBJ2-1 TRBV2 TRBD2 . CASSVMGLAANEQFF TGTGCCAGCAGTGTTATGGGACTAGCTGCCAATGAGCAGTTCTTC
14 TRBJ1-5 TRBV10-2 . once CASSELNRDQPQHF TGCGCCAGCAGTGAGTTAAACAGAGATCAGCCCCAGCATTTT
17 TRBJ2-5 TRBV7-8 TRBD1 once CASSLVFRDRGRETQYF TGTGCCAGCAGCTTAGTTTTTCGGGACAGGGGGCGAGAGACCCAGTACTTC
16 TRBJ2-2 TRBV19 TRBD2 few CASSIWAGVGTGELFF TGTGCCAGTAGTATCTGGGCGGGAGTGGGCACCGGGGAGCTGTTTTTT
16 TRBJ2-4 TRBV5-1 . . CASSPTGLQAKNIQYF TGCGCCAGCAGCCCCACGGGACTCCAAGCCAAAAACATTCAGTACTTC
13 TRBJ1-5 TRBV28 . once CASSSGDHQPQHF TGTGCCAGCAGTTCCGGGGATCATCAGCCCCAGCATTTT
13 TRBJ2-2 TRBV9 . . CASSPHLAGELFF TGTGCCAGCAGCCCCCACCTAGCGGGGGAGCTGTTTTTT
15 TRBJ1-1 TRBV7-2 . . CASSLAIPRNTEAFF TGTGCCAGCAGCTTAGCTATACCCAGGAACACTGAAGCTTTCTTT
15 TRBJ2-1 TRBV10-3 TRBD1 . CAISEGQGTYNEQFF TGTGCCATCAGTGAGGGACAGGGGACCTACAATGAGCAGTTCTTC
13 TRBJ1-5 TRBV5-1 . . CASSFEGRQPQHF TGCGCCAGCAGCTTCGAGGGTCGCCAGCCCCAGCATTTT
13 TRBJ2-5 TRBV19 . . CASSMRVPETQYF TGTGCCAGTAGTATGCGGGTTCCAGAGACCCAGTACTTC
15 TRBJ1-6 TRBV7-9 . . CASSPQGGSRSPLHF TGTGCCAGCAGCCCACAGGGAGGGTCGCGTTCACCCCTCCACTTT
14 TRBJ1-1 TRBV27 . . CASSRQVRNTEAFF TGTGCCAGCAGTCGACAGGTCCGGAACACTGAAGCTTTCTTT
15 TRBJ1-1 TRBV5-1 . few CASSSRRGLDTEAFF TGCGCCAGCAGCTCGAGGAGGGGTTTAGACACTGAAGCTTTCTTT
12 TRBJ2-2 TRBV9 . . CASSVLGGELFF TGTGCCAGCAGCGTCCTCGGCGGGGAGCTGTTTTTT